The entry that follows covers one T cell receptor (beta chain) sequence. As yet, its antigen is unknown. The PCR employed 60 Vbeta primers together with 13 Jbeta primers. TCRdb's copy holds only in-frame clones and misses some; the assay was immunoSEQ multiplex PCR. The table lists about 200,000 clones, 85% to 90% of them singletons. This sample is part of a study of cytomegalovirus exposure and HLA in healthy donors. Overall study results and limits: Most TCR beta V segments were productive about 90% or about 30% of the time in an earlier analysis.

Trimming took 1 base from V and 3 from J, leaving 10 bases between them. CDR3 length: 14 amino acids. The germline gives CDR1 MGHRA, CDR2 YSYEKL. Input material: PBMCs. The V call is TRBV4-1, the J call TRBJ2-7; no clear D gene. The TCR originated in a woman younger than 35 in good health and CMV-seronegative. The CDR3 region has the DNA TGCGCCAGCAGCCAAGTCGGCAGGCACTACGAGCAGTACTTC. It yields the protein CASSQVGRHYEQYF.